Ten or more counts support the clone carrying this T cell receptor beta chain. Its antigen is currently unknown. Relative to the germline gene, one junction end is altered; a read error may explain this. The sample originates from a study of blood T cells in healthy people across ages. The study, taken as a whole, reports: With age, beta diversity per million T cells declined roughly linearly, significantly by 40.

Sample-barcoded 5' priming and a J-beta primer mix drove a second PCR of about 6 to 12 cycles. MiXCR was run by TCRdb on the 5' RACE reads, yielding one entry per CDR3 protein. The table lists hundreds of thousands of distinct CDR3 sequences, 20% to 25% of them singletons. Germline V gene sequence: CDR1 KGHSH, CDR2 LQKENI. The CDR3 runs 13 residues. This TCR was sampled from a man aged 70-80 years in good health. Sequenced: blood. V usage is TRBV18 and J usage is TRBJ2-7; D perhaps matches TRBD1 (6 bases). The CDR3 DNA is TGCGCCAGCAGCCCAGAACAGGGCTACGAGCAGTACTTC. Its translation: CASSPEQGYEQYF.